What follows are 15 T cell receptor beta chains derived from one specimen sequenced in a study of cytomegalovirus exposure and HLA in healthy donors. The PCR contained 60 Vbeta and 13 Jbeta primers. The assay was immunoSEQ multiplex PCR, and TCRdb's table has in-frame clones only and misses some. The sample has 100,000 to 150,000 clones, around 80% seen once. Material: PBMCs. All receptors come from a woman in her thirties in good health and CMV-seronegative.

This clone turned up a few times. V is TRBV5-1 and J is TRBJ2-1, with TRBD2 identical over 9 bases. Trimming cost V 3 bases and J 0 bases; bases outside gene matches: 7. The CDR3 runs 17 residues. Germline loops: CDR1 SGHRS, CDR2 YFSETQ. DNA of the CDR3: TGCGCCAGCAGCTATAGCGCGGGAGGGAGCTCCTACAATGAGCAGTTCTTC. Translated: CASSYSAGGSSYNEQFF.

Written as DNA, the CDR3 is TGTGCCAGCTCACCACTCCAGGGGGAAGATACGCAGTATTTT. This sequence encodes CASSPLQGEDTQYF. This rearrangement joins TRBV18 to TRBJ2-3; 7 bases fit TRBD1. Trimming took 1 base from V and 5 from J; bases not matched to a gene: 3. CDR1 and CDR2 (germline): KGHSH, LQKENI. The CDR3 spans 14 residues.

This chain joins TRBV11-2 and TRBJ2-1, with 7 nucleotides matching TRBD2. The CDR3 has 13 amino acids. Germline V CDR1 and CDR2: SGHAT, FQNNGV. The junction had 7 bases not matched to a gene; V was cut back by 2 bases and J by 12 bases. CDR3 in amino acids: CASSLISAGTQFF. The CDR3, as DNA: TGTGCCAGCAGCTTAATTTCAGCGGGGACGCAGTTCTTC.

V and J are TRBV10-2 and TRBJ2-3, with D perhaps TRBD1 (6 bases). The CDR3 is 12 residues long. V shed 6 bases and J shed 6 bases, with 10 bases lying between them. CDR1 is WSHSY, CDR2 SAAADI, per germline. CDR3 sequence reads: CASRVTGDTQYF. CDR3 nucleotide sequence: TGCGCCAGCAGAGTAACAGGGGATACGCAGTATTTT.

This clone was detected only once. The CDR3 nucleotides are TGTGCCAGCAGCTTAGTTTCAGGGTTGGACACTGAAGCTTTCTTT. Translation gives CASSLVSGLDTEAFF. The V and J genes are TRBV7-2 and TRBJ1-1; possibly TRBD1 for D (5 bases). This CDR3 region has 15 residues. Germline V gene data show CDR1 as SGHTA and CDR2 as FQGNSA. The V end was cut by 1 base, the J end by 3 bases, with 12 bases between.

There are a few counts of this clone. The gene calls are TRBV10-1 and TRBJ1-6; 7 positions match TRBD1. The CDR3 loop spans 14 amino acids. Germline loops: CDR1 WNHNN, CDR2 SYGVQD (reference sequence). As DNA, the CDR3 is TGCGACACAGCGGGGGGGACAGCAAATTCACCCCTCCACTTT. Protein product: CDTAGGTANSPLHF.

The chain employs TRBV19 and TRBJ2-5, with 12 nucleotides matching TRBD2. CDR3 size: 18 residues. The junction had 10 bases not matched to a gene; V was cut back by 5 bases and J by 0 bases. The germline V gene has CDR1 LNHDA and CDR2 SQIVND (reference sequence). This chain's CDR3 is CASSPRLAGAGYQETQYF. CDR3 coding DNA: TGTGCCAGTAGTCCTCGACTAGCGGGGGCCGGGTACCAAGAGACCCAGTACTTC.

V and J are TRBV19 and TRBJ2-1; TRBD2 is a possible D gene (6 bases). The CDR3 runs 15 residues. V was trimmed by 5 bases and J by 0 bases, leaving 11 bases between them. Germline CDR1 reads LNHDA; CDR2 reads SQIVND (reference sequence). The CDR3 region has the DNA TGTGCCAGTAGTTCGGGGGTACTCTCCTACAATGAGCAGTTCTTC. Translating it yields CASSSGVLSYNEQFF.

This clone was seen a few times. The chain uses TRBV23-1 and TRBJ2-1; D is perhaps TRBD2 (6 bases). TRBV23-1 is an ORF, with its function uncertain. The CDR3 runs to 16 residues. The germline V and J ends were trimmed by 4 bases and 4 bases, with 17 bases remaining between them. CDR3 sequence: CASSLASRRGYNEQFF. The CDR3 nucleotides are TGCGCCAGCAGTCTCGCGTCTCGGAGGGGTTACAATGAGCAGTTCTTC.

The rearrangement uses TRBV6-1 and TRBJ2-7; a weak D match, TRBD2 (6 bases). The V and J ends lost 4 bases and 6 bases respectively, with 13 bases between them. CDR1 and CDR2 from the germline V gene are MNHNS and SASEGT. The CDR3 contains 13 residues. This CDR3 is CASSVQLEGEQYF. The CDR3 DNA is TGTGCCAGCAGTGTACAGCTGGAGGGCGAGCAGTACTTC.

This clone was counted once. The V and J genes are TRBV6-6 and TRBJ2-4; 16 bases match TRBD2. V lost 6 bases to trimming and J lost 8 bases; unmatched junction nucleotides: 7. Per germline, CDR1 MNHNY and CDR2 SVGAGI (reference sequence). The CDR3 spans 16 residues. CDR3 in amino acids: CASSTGLAGGPDIQYF. In DNA form, the CDR3 reads TGTGCCAGCAGCACGGGACTAGCGGGAGGGCCTGACATTCAGTACTTC.

The V and J genes are TRBV2 and TRBJ2-7; D is undetermined. This CDR3 has 14 amino acids. V was trimmed by 3 bases and J by 5 bases, leaving 14 bases between them. CDR1 and CDR2 (germline): SNHLY, FYNNEI. The CDR3 nucleotides read TGTGCCAGCAGTGAGAGTCACGACTTTCACGAGCAGTACTTC. It yields the protein CASSESHDFHEQYF.

This clone is termed medium-sized. The chain employs TRBV6-1 and TRBJ2-1; the match to TRBD2 covers 9 bases. CDR3 length equals 16 residues. Trimming at V came to 0 bases and at J to 0 bases, leaving 0 bases not matched to a gene. Germline values: CDR1 MNHNS, CDR2 SASEGT. The CDR3 DNA reads as TGTGCCAGCAGTGAAGCTAGCGGGGGCTCCTACAATGAGCAGTTCTTC. It translates to CASSEASGGSYNEQFF.

In DNA form, the CDR3 reads TGTGCCAGCAGCTTAGAGATTAAGGTCAGGGGGTCGTACAATGAGCAGTTCTTC. Translation gives CASSLEIKVRGSYNEQFF. V and J are TRBV7-6 and TRBJ2-1; 7 positions match TRBD1. CDR3 length: 18 residues. J gave up 4 bases and V 1 base, and 13 bases lay outside the gene matches. CDR1 and CDR2 (germline): SGHVS, FNYEAQ.

V gene TRBV28 combines with J gene TRBJ2-7; D may be TRBD1 (6 bases). The germline V gene encodes CDR1 MDHEN and CDR2 SYDVKM. With 6 bases removed from V and 5 bases from J, the gap between germline ends came to 17 bases. CDR3 length equals 14 residues. The CDR3 reads CASSSGQLLHEQYF. CDR3 DNA: TGTGCCAGCAGCTCCGGACAGTTGCTACACGAGCAGTACTTC. Using reference TRBV28 and TRBJ2-7 for the parts outside the CDR3, the full variable domain is DVKVTQSSRYLVKRTGEKVFLECVQDMDHENMFWYRQDPGLGLRLIYFSYDVKMKEKGDIPEGYSVSREKKERFSLILESASTNQTSMYLCASSSGQLLHEQYFGPGTRLTVT.